A selection of T cell receptor beta chains follows, all from one sample in a study of OX40 agonist ivuxolimab in advanced cancers. Sequencing was performed with immunoSEQ multiplex PCR; in TCRdb, only in-frame clones are kept and a portion is missing. Among about 25,000 clones, 65% to 90% were seen once, and the ten largest hold about 15%. This specimen consisted of CD4+ or CD8+ T cells sorted from blood, obtained in a trial of the OX40 agonist ivuxolimab. Source of these receptors: an adult with an advanced solid tumor such as melanoma, head and neck, liver or kidney cancer. Each CDR3 is given with its conserved first and last residue. D genes are given only for firm matches. Some rows mark clone size as missing; the rest say once, few, many or name a class of expanded clone.

v_call,d_call,clone_size,j_call,cdr3_aa,cdr3_nt
TRBV19,NA,NA,TRBJ2-1,CATKGTEQFF,TGTGCCACCAAAGGAACGGAGCAGTTCTTC
TRBV30,NA,few,TRBJ1-1,CACLGGTEAFF,TGTGCCTGCCTAGGGGGGACTGAAGCTTTCTTT
TRBV7-8,NA,NA,TRBJ1-6,CASSFSSSYNSPLHF,TGTGCCAGCAGCTTTAGTAGCTCCTATAATTCACCCCTCCACTTT
TRBV7-8,NA,few,TRBJ2-3,CASSFFSGPTDTQYF,TGTGCCAGCAGCTTTTTTAGCGGACCCACAGATACGCAGTATTTT
TRBV7-8,NA,NA,TRBJ2-7,CASSFFGNDYEQYF,TGTGCCAGCAGCTTTTTCGGGAACGACTACGAGCAGTACTTC
TRBV9,TRBD2,NA,TRBJ2-3,CASRRGDGYTQYF,TGTGCCTCCAGGCGGGGGGACGGGTATACGCAGTATTTT
TRBV4-3,NA,medium-sized,TRBJ2-7,CASSQDRGREQYF,TGCGCCAGCAGCCAAGACCGGGGCCGGGAGCAGTACTTC
TRBV30,NA,few,TRBJ2-1,CAWSVKGVAGRPREQFF,TGTGCCTGGAGTGTAAAAGGGGTCGCGGGACGCCCTCGGGAGCAGTTCTTC
TRBV7-9,TRBD1,NA,TRBJ2-7,CASSLVGQGYEQYF,TGTGCCAGCAGCTTAGTGGGACAGGGCTACGAGCAGTACTTC
TRBV19,NA,NA,TRBJ1-2,CASSLAPSGVGGYTF,TGTGCCAGTAGTCTAGCTCCCTCAGGAGTCGGGGGCTACACCTTC
TRBV7-3,NA,NA,TRBJ2-1,CASSWDAHNEQFF,TGTGCCAGCAGCTGGGACGCTCACAATGAGCAGTTCTTC
TRBV5-1,NA,NA,TRBJ2-7,CASSPLGGSTPWEQYF,TGCGCCAGCAGCCCCCTGGGGGGCTCTACCCCGTGGGAGCAGTACTTC
TRBV21-1,NA,NA,TRBJ2-7,CASRSSLEQEYYEQYF,TGTGCCAGCAGGTCCTCCTTGGAACAGGAATACTACGAGCAGTACTTC
TRBV7-9,NA,few,TRBJ1-2,CASSPGEYYGYTF,TGTGCCAGCAGCCCCGGCGAGTACTATGGCTACACCTTC
TRBV27,TRBD1,NA,TRBJ1-2,CASSLRGQGSYGYTF,TGTGCCAGCAGTTTACGTGGACAGGGAAGCTATGGCTACACCTTC
TRBV2,TRBD2,once,TRBJ2-1,CASSEVTSGRGEQFF,TGTGCCAGCAGTGAAGTGACTAGCGGGAGGGGTGAGCAGTTCTTC
TRBV11-3,NA,NA,TRBJ2-1,CASSLYGSGSYNEQFF,TGTGCCAGCAGCTTATACGGGAGCGGCTCCTACAATGAGCAGTTCTTC
TRBV11-1,TRBD2,NA,TRBJ2-1,CASSLGASGRNEQFF,TGTGCCAGCAGCTTAGGGGCAAGCGGGAGAAATGAGCAGTTCTTC
TRBV27,TRBD1,NA,TRBJ1-2,CASSLTGQGLRGYTF,TGTGCCAGCAGTTTAACGGGACAGGGGCTACGTGGCTACACCTTC
TRBV4-1,NA,few,TRBJ1-2,CASSQVTGGGYTF,TGCGCCAGCAGCCAAGTTACGGGGGGAGGCTACACCTTC
TRBV6-6,NA,NA,TRBJ2-5,CASIPPGGGETQYF,TGTGCCAGCATCCCTCCGGGGGGCGGGGAGACCCAGTACTTC
TRBV5-1,TRBD1,NA,TRBJ2-7,CASSHPRQGKKDEQYF,TGCGCCAGCAGTCACCCGCGACAGGGGAAGAAGGACGAGCAGTACTTC
TRBV15,NA,NA,TRBJ2-7,CATSSPRHVYEQYF,TGTGCCACCTCTTCGCCCCGTCATGTCTACGAGCAGTACTTC
TRBV9,NA,NA,TRBJ2-2,CASRVGTTNTGELFF,TGTGCCAGCAGGGTGGGAACCACGAACACCGGGGAGCTGTTTTTT
TRBV7-8,NA,NA,TRBJ1-1,CASSSLGTEAFF,TGTGCCAGCAGCTCCTTAGGCACTGAAGCTTTCTTT
TRBV4-1,TRBD2,NA,TRBJ2-5,CASSQGTRGTQETQYF,TGCGCCAGCAGCCAAGGGACTAGAGGGACCCAAGAGACCCAGTACTTC
TRBV18,NA,NA,TRBJ1-3,CASSLPREGTWNTIYF,TGTGCCAGCTCACTTCCCAGGGAGGGCACATGGAACACCATATATTTT
TRBV4-1,NA,once,TRBJ1-5,CASSHFSGNQPQHF,TGCGCCAGCAGCCACTTCTCAGGGAATCAGCCCCAGCATTTT
TRBV14,NA,NA,TRBJ2-7,CASSHSYEQYF,TGTGCCAGCAGTCACTCCTACGAGCAGTACTTC
TRBV27,NA,NA,TRBJ2-7,CASSFGDAGLRHF,TGTGCCAGCAGTTTTGGTGATGCAGGCCTTAGGCATTTC
TRBV6-4,NA,NA,TRBJ1-1,CASSDTFNTEAFF,TGTGCCAGCAGTGATACCTTTAACACTGAAGCTTTCTTT
TRBV2,NA,NA,TRBJ2-7,CASRGRAKGF,TGTGCCAGCAGGGGAAGGGCAAAGGGCTTC
TRBV7-9,NA,NA,TRBJ2-5,CASSFQVQETQYF,TGTGCCAGCAGCTTCCAGGTCCAAGAGACCCAGTACTTC
TRBV7-9,TRBD1,few,TRBJ2-7,CASSRTGGGRKAVEQYF,TGTGCCAGCAGTAGGACAGGGGGAGGCCGGAAGGCGGTCGAGCAGTACTTC
TRBV11-2,TRBD2,NA,TRBJ2-3,CASSQGTSGIPDTQYF,TGTGCCAGCAGCCAGGGGACTAGCGGGATCCCAGATACGCAGTATTTT
TRBV19,NA,NA,TRBJ2-7,CASSIGPNEQYF,TGTGCCAGTAGTATAGGGCCGAACGAGCAGTACTTC
TRBV6-5,NA,NA,TRBJ2-1,CASSYLGDSYNEQFF,TGTGCCAGCAGTTACCTCGGTGACTCCTACAATGAGCAGTTCTTC
TRBV15,TRBD1,few,TRBJ1-4,CATRDAGTGRKLFF,TGTGCCACCCGTGATGCTGGGACAGGGAGAAAACTGTTTTTT
TRBV27,NA,few,TRBJ1-5,CASSLLVASQPQHF,TGTGCCAGCAGTTTACTAGTTGCGAGTCAGCCCCAGCATTTT
TRBV28,NA,NA,TRBJ2-1,CASSFKAPPYNEQFF,TGTGCCAGCAGTTTTAAGGCGCCGCCTTACAATGAGCAGTTCTTC
TRBV6-5,NA,NA,TRBJ2-7,CASRAYLSSYEQYF,TGTGCCAGCAGGGCTTACTTGAGCTCCTACGAGCAGTACTTC
TRBV9,TRBD2,NA,TRBJ2-7,CASRWGGSYEQYF,TGTGCCAGCCGATGGGGGGGCTCCTACGAGCAGTACTTC
TRBV27,NA,NA,TRBJ2-7,CASGFGLAYEQYF,TGTGCCAGCGGCTTCGGACTCGCCTACGAGCAGTACTTC
TRBV10-3,TRBD1,once,TRBJ1-2,CAIRGTGGRDGYTF,TGTGCCATCAGGGGGACAGGGGGTCGCGATGGCTACACCTTC
TRBV9,NA,few,TRBJ1-6,CASSPYQGKLLHF,TGTGCCAGCAGCCCCTATCAGGGAAAACTCCTCCACTTT
TRBV5-1,TRBD1,once,TRBJ1-1,CASSPFSRDSRTNTEAFF,TGCGCCAGCAGCCCATTTTCGCGGGACAGCAGAACGAACACTGAAGCTTTCTTT
TRBV7-9,TRBD1,NA,TRBJ1-2,CASSSMGQVNYGYTF,TGTGCCAGCAGCTCAATGGGACAGGTGAACTATGGCTACACCTTC
TRBV5-1,NA,NA,TRBJ1-6,CASSPTSSSYNSPLHF,TGCGCCAGCAGCCCTACAAGTAGCTCCTATAATTCACCCCTCCACTTT
TRBV11-2,TRBD1,NA,TRBJ2-7,CASSLAGTVSYEQYF,TGTGCCAGCAGCTTGGCCGGGACAGTCTCCTACGAGCAGTACTTC
TRBV19,NA,few,TRBJ1-1,CASSIGAENTEAFF,TGTGCCAGTAGTATAGGAGCGGAGAACACTGAAGCTTTCTTT
TRBV7-9,NA,NA,TRBJ1-5,CASSSIGGREPQHF,TGTGCCAGCAGCTCCATCGGGGGGCGGGAGCCCCAGCATTTT